This TCR beta chain was recorded in a study of human T cells and chemical hapten exposure. Time point noted: patch test 1, 2 weeks after DPC sensitization. The treatment denotes: therapeutic diphenylcyclopropenone sensitization with weekly scalp DPC. RNA extraction used unfractionated whole blood as the source of total RNA. This clonotype occurred many times. The library labeled individual cDNA molecules by adding unique molecular identifiers to them. As handled by the study authors: Samples ranged from about 23,224 to 690,600 TCRs, with a median of approximately 90,000. TCRdb re-called the RACE reads through MiXCR, storing one row per CDR3 protein. The V and J calls shown here were made by TCRdb, not taken from the authors' results. Of about 340,000 distinct CDR3 sequences in the sample, under 8% were seen once. V lost 7 bases, J lost 3 bases, and 8 bases stayed unmatched. The CDR3 has 15 residues. From germline, CDR1 is SNHLY and CDR2 FYNNEI.

The clonotype comes from a woman between 18 and 29 years old with alopecia areata. Some clones in this sample may be carry-over from other donors' samples. The sequences come from whole blood, collected in connection with sensitization to the hapten diphenylcyclopropenone (DPC). The chain links TRBV2 to TRBJ2-2, with 7 bases matching TRBD2. CDR3: CASTSSGEYTGELFF. CDR3 sequence (DNA): TGTGCCAGCACTTCGAGCGGGGAGTACACCGGGGAGCTGTTTTTT.